One and the same sample provided the 11 T cell receptor beta chains below, sequenced in a study of T cells after yellow fever vaccination. TCRdb reprocessed the 5' RACE reads with MiXCR, giving one entry per CDR3 protein. The sample carries around 400,000 distinct CDR3 sequences, approximately 10% recorded once. This specimen was PBMCs, taken on the day of the first yellow fever vaccination. The receptor set was obtained from a man aged 18 to 30 who received the YFV17D yellow fever vaccine.

The chain joins TRBV6-5 to TRBJ2-3, with 9 bases aligning to TRBD1. J gave up 6 bases and V 0 bases, and 7 bases lay outside the gene matches. Germline values: CDR1 MNHEY, CDR2 SVGAGI. The CDR3 extends over 16 amino acids. CDR3 nucleotide sequence: TGTGCCAGCAGTTACTCTGGGGGACAGGGACACGATACGCAGTATTTT. It encodes CASSYSGGQGHDTQYF.

The chain uses TRBV27 and TRBJ2-7; 7 bases fit TRBD1. The V gene end was trimmed by 6 bases and the J gene end by 6 bases; junction bases not matched to a gene: 5. The CDR3 is 12 residues long. Germline values: CDR1 MNHEY, CDR2 SMNVEV (reference sequence). CDR3 protein: CASSSGGSEQYF. CDR3 DNA sequence: TGTGCCAGCAGCTCAGGGGGAAGCGAGCAGTACTTC.

This clonotype was counted only a few times. The rearrangement links TRBV6-2 or TRBV6-3 to TRBJ1-5; no clear D. V was clipped by 5 bases and J by 0 bases, with 8 bases between them. Germline V gene lookup returns CDR1 MNHEY and CDR2 SVGEGT. There are 14 residues in the CDR3. Here the CDR3 reads CASSQVYSNQPQHF. The CDR3 region has the DNA TGTGCCAGCAGTCAAGTGTATAGCAATCAGCCCCAGCATTTT.

This chain joins TRBV6-2 or TRBV6-3 and TRBJ2-1; D is perhaps TRBD2 (6 bases). This CDR3 comprises 14 residues. The germline V and J ends were trimmed by 2 bases and 6 bases, with 11 bases remaining between them. Germline values: CDR1 MNHEY, CDR2 SVGEGT. The CDR3 bases are TGTGCCAGCAGTTACGGGGCGGGGCCCAATGAGCAGTTCTTC. Encoded protein: CASSYGAGPNEQFF.

J is TRBJ2-5 and V is TRBV20-1, with D unclear. The V end lost 0 bases, the J end lost 7 bases, and 9 bases lay between the germline ends. CDR1 DFQATT and CDR2 SNEGSKA come from the germline V gene (reference sequence). The CDR3 extends over 12 amino acids. In nucleotides, the CDR3 is TGCAGTGCTAGAGACGAAATGGGGACCCAGTACTTC. Its translation: CSARDEMGTQYF.

This clonotype came up many times. This chain links TRBV9 with TRBJ2-5; no clear D gene. The germline CDR1 and CDR2 sequences are SGDLS and YYNGEE. V shed 0 bases and J shed 5 bases, with 14 bases lying between them. The CDR3 is 15 amino acids. CDR3 bases: TGTGCCAGCAGCGTAGCTCCCTACAGCGAGGAGACCCAGTACTTC. Its protein product is CASSVAPYSEETQYF.

This clonotype was seen once. The chain links TRBV11-2 to TRBJ1-5; D remains unclear. From germline, CDR1 is SGHAT and CDR2 FQNNGV. The CDR3 has 14 amino acids. The V gene lost 2 bases and the J gene lost 3 bases, with 8 bases spanning the gap. CDR3 sequence reads: CASSLIGYNQPQHF. As DNA, the CDR3 is TGTGCCAGCAGCTTAATCGGGTACAATCAGCCCCAGCATTTT.

A word on this clonotype: A read error may explain this, as a much larger clone is one base away. The J gene is TRBJ2-5, the V gene TRBV5-1, with D perhaps TRBD1 or TRBD2 (6 bases each). The V gene lost 7 bases and the J gene lost 5 bases, with 18 bases spanning the gap. Germline loops: CDR1 SGHRS, CDR2 YFSETQ. The CDR3 has 14 amino acids. CDR3: CASSGHGGLETQYF. The CDR3 DNA is TGCGCCAGCTCGGGACACGGGGGTTTGGAGACCCAGTACTTC.

This clonotype was seen only a few times. In DNA form, the CDR3 reads TGCAGTGCTGGGGACAGAAAGGGTGGCTACACCTTC. It encodes CSAGDRKGGYTF. The chain has TRBV20-1 and TRBJ1-2, with TRBD1 identical over 7 bases. This CDR3 has 12 residues. V trimming: 5 bases; J trimming: 7 bases; junction bases outside the gene matches: 7. Germline assignment: CDR1 DFQATT and CDR2 SNEGSKA (reference sequence).

This clonotype was observed a handful of times. The V gene is TRBV4-3, the J gene TRBJ2-3, with D uncertain. CDR3 length equals 16 residues. CDR1 LGHNA and CDR2 YSLEER come from the germline V gene. Deletions cut 4 bases from V and 0 bases from J, with 14 bases between. CDR3: CASSPRPHRSTDTQYF. CDR3 nucleotides: TGCGCCAGCAGCCCAAGGCCTCACAGAAGCACAGATACGCAGTATTTT.

The chain uses TRBV12-5 and TRBJ2-3, with 9 nucleotides matching TRBD2. Germline V CDR1 and CDR2: LGHNT, FRNRAP. V was clipped by 4 bases and J by 2 bases; unmatched bases: 1. The CDR3 has 14 amino acids. CDR3 in DNA: TGTGCTAGTGGTTCTAGCGGGATCACAGATACGCAGTATTTT. Translating it yields CASGSSGITDTQYF.